This TCR beta chain was identified in a study of blood T cell repertoires in COVID-19. Individuals drawn from around 25 US areas were roughly 18 to 100 years old. Measured with immunoSEQ multiplex PCR; TCRdb has only the in-frame clones, and not every one. The sample lists 300,000 to 350,000 clones; around 89% were seen once. The germline V gene encodes CDR1 LNHDA and CDR2 SQIVND (reference sequence). The CDR3 runs 16 residues. Germline trimming cut 5 bases from V and 0 bases from J; bases unmatched to any gene: 7. The receptor's source is a woman aged 18 to 35 with acute COVID-19. This sequence joins TRBV19 and TRBJ2-1, with 7 bases fitting TRBD2. The sequenced sample was PBMCs or T cells enriched from blood (not recorded which). The CDR3 DNA is TGTGCCAGTAGTCCTAGCGGAGCTAGCTCCTACAATGAGCAGTTCTTC. Its protein is CASSPSGASSYNEQFF.